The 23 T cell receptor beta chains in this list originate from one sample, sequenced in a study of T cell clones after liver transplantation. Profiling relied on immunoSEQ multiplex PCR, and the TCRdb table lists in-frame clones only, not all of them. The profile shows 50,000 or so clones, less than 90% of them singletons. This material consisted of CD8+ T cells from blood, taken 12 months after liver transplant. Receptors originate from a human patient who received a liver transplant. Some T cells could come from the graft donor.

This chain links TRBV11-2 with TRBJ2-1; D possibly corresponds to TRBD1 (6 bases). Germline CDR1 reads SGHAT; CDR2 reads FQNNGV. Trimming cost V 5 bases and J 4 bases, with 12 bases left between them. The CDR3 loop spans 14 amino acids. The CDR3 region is CASSRGGTYNEQFF. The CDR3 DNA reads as TGTGCCAGCAGCCGAGGGGGAACTTACAATGAGCAGTTCTTC.

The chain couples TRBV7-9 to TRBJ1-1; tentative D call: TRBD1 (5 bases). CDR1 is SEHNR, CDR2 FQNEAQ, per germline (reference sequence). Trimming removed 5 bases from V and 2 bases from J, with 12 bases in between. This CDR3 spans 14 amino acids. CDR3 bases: TGTGCCAGCAGCAGGACACGGGCAAACACTGAAGCTTTCTTT. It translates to CASSRTRANTEAFF.

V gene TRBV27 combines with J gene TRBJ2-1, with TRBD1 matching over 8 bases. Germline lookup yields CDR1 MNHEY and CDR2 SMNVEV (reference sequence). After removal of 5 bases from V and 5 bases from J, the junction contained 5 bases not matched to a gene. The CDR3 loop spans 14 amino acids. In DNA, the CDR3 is TGTGCCAGCAGTGACAGGGGAGCCCACAATGAGCAGTTCTTC. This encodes CASSDRGAHNEQFF.

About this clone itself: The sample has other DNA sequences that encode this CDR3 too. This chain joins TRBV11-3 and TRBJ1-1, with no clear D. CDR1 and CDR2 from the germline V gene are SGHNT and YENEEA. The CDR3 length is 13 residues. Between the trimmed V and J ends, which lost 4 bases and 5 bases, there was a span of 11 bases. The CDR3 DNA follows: TGTGCCAGCAGCTCCGGACCGGGGACTGAAGCTTTCTTT. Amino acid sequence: CASSSGPGTEAFF.

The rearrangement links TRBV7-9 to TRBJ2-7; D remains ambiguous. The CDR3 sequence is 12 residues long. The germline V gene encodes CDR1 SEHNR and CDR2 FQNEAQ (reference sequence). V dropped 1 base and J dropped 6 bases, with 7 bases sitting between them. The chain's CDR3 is CASSLVLFEQYF. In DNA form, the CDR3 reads TGTGCCAGCAGCTTAGTGCTTTTCGAGCAGTACTTC. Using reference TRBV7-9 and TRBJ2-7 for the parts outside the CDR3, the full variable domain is DTGVSQNPRHKITKRGQNVTFRCDPISEHNRLYWYRQTLGQGPEFLTYFQNEAQLEKSRLLSDRFSAERPKGSFSTLEIQRTEQGDSAMYLCASSLVLFEQYFGPGTRLTVT.

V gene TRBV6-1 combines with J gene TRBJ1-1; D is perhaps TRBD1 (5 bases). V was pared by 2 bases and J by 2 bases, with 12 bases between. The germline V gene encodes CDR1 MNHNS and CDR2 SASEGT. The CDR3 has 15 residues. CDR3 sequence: CASSERRTHNTEAFF. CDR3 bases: TGTGCCAGCAGTGAAAGACGGACACATAACACTGAAGCTTTCTTT.

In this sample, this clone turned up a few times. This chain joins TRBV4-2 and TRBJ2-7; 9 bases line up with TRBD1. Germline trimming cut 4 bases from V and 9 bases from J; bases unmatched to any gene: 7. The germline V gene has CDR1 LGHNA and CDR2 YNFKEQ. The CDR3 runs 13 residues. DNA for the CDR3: TGTGCCAGCAGCCCGACGGGACAGGGCGGGCAGTACTTC. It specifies CASSPTGQGGQYF.

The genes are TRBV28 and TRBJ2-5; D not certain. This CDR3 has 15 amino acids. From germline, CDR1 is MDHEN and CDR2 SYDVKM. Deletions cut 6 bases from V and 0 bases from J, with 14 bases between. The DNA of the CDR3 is TGTGCCAGCAGCCCCGACATAGCAAACCAAGAGACCCAGTACTTC. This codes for CASSPDIANQETQYF.

The chain's CDR3 is CASSMKTSSYEQYF. CDR3 DNA: TGTGCCAGTAGTATGAAGACCAGCTCCTACGAGCAGTACTTC. The chain links TRBV19 to TRBJ2-7; D is uncertain. This CDR3 contains 14 residues. V gave up 3 bases and J gave up 0 bases, with 9 bases separating them. Germline V gene lookup returns CDR1 LNHDA and CDR2 SQIVND (reference sequence).

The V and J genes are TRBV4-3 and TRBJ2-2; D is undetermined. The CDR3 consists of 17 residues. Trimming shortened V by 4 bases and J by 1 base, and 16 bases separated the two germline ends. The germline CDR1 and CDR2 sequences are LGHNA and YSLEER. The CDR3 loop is CASSPFTTPVNTGELFF. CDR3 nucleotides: TGCGCCAGCAGCCCCTTCACGACACCGGTGAACACCGGGGAGCTGTTTTTT.

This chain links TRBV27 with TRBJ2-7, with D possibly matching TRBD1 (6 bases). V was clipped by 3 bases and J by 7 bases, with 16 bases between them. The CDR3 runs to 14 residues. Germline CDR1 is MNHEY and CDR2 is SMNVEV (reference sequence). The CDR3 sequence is CASSLVDSSGEQYF. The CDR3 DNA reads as TGTGCCAGCAGTTTGGTGGACAGCTCCGGGGAGCAGTACTTC.

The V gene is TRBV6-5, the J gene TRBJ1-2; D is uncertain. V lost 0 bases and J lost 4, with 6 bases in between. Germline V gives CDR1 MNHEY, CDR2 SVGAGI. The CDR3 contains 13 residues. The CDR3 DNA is TGTGCCAGCAGTTACTCGAGAAGCTATGGCTACACCTTC. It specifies CASSYSRSYGYTF.

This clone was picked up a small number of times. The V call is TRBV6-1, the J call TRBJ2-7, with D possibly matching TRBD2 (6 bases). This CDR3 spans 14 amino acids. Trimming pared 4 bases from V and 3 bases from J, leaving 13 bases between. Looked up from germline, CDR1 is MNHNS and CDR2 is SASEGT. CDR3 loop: CASSATRDFYEQYF. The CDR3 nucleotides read TGTGCCAGCAGTGCAACCCGGGACTTCTACGAGCAGTACTTC.

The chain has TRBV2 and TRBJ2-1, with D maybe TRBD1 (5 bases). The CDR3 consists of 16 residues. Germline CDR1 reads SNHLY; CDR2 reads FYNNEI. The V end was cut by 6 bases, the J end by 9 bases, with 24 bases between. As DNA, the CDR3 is TGTGCCAGCAGCGATTTTATGTGGGAAGGGGATACTGAGCAGTTCTTC. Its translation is CASSDFMWEGDTEQFF. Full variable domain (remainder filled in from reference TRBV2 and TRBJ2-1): EPEVTQTPSHQVTQMGQEVILRCVPISNHLYFYWYRQILGQKVEFLVSFYNNEISEKSEIFDDQFSVERPDGSNFTLKIRSTKLEDSAMYFCASSDFMWEGDTEQFFGPGTRLTVL.

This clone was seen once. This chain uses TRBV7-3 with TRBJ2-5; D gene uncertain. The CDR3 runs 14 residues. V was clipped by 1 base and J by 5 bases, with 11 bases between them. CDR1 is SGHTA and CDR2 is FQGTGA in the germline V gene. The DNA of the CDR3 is TGTGCCAGCAGCTTAATAGGAGACGCCGAGACCCAGTACTTC. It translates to CASSLIGDAETQYF.

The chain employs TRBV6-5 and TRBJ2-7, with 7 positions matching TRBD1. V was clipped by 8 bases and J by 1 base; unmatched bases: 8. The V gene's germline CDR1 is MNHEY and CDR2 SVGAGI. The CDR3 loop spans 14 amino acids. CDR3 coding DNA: TGTGCCAGCGGGACAGTTTTGAGTTCCTACGAGCAGTACTTC. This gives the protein CASGTVLSSYEQYF.

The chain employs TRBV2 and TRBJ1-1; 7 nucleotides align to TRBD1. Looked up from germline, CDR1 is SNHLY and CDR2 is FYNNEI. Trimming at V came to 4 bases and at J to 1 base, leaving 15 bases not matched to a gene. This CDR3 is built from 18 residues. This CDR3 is CASSATAHRGVANTEAFF. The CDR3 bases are TGTGCCAGCAGTGCAACCGCTCACAGGGGCGTTGCGAACACTGAAGCTTTCTTT. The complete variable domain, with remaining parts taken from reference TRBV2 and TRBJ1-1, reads EPEVTQTPSHQVTQMGQEVILRCVPISNHLYFYWYRQILGQKVEFLVSFYNNEISEKSEIFDDQFSVERPDGSNFTLKIRSTKLEDSAMYFCASSATAHRGVANTEAFFGQGTRLTVV.

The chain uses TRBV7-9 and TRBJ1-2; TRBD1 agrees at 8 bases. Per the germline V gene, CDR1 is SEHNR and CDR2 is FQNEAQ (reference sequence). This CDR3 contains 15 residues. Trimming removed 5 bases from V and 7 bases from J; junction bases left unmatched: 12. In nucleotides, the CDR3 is TGTGCCAGCAGCATACCCGGGACAGGACGGTCTGGCTACACCTTC. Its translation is CASSIPGTGRSGYTF. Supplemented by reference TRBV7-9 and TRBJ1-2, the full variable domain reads DTGVSQNPRHKITKRGQNVTFRCDPISEHNRLYWYRQTLGQGPEFLTYFQNEAQLEKSRLLSDRFSAERPKGSFSTLEIQRTEQGDSAMYLCASSIPGTGRSGYTFGSGTRLTVV.

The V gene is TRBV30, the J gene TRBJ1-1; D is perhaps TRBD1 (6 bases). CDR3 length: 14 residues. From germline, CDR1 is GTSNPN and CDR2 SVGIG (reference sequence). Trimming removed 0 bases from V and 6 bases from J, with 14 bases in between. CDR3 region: CAWSVVLGGPEAFF. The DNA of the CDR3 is TGTGCCTGGAGTGTCGTTCTAGGGGGTCCTGAAGCTTTCTTT.

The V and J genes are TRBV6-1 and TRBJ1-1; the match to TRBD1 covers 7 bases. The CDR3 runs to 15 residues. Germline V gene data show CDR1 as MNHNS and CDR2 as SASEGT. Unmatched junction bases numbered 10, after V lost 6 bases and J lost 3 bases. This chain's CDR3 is CASSFLDRVDTEAFF. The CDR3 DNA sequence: TGTGCCAGCAGCTTCTTAGACAGGGTCGACACTGAAGCTTTCTTT.

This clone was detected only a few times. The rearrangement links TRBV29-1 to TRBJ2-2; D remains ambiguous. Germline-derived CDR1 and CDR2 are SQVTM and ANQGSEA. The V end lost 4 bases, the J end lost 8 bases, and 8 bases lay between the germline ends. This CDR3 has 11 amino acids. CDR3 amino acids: CSVAREGELFF. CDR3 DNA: TGCAGCGTTGCCCGAGAGGGGGAGCTGTTTTTT.

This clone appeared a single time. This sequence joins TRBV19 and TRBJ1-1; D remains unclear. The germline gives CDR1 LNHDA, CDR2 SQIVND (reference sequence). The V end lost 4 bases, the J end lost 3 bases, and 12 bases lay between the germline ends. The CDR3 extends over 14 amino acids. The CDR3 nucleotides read TGTGCCAGTAGTACCTGGACCCGGGACACTGAAGCTTTCTTT. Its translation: CASSTWTRDTEAFF.

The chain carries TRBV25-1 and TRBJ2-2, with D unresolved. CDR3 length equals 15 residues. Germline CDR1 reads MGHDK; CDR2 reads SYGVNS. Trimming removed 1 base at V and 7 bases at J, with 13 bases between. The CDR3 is CASSEWVGPHGELFF. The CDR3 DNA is TGTGCCAGCAGTGAATGGGTCGGCCCACACGGGGAGCTGTTTTTT.